This T cell receptor beta chain was sequenced during a study of control samples from healthy donors and cancer patients. Some clones are missing from TCRdb's copy, which holds only in-frame ones; the method was immunoSEQ multiplex PCR. The table records some 150,000 clones, 91% of them present only once. This TCR derives from a woman aged 25 to 39 in good health. Sequenced: blood.

The CDR3 here is CASSAAGGGNTEAFF. Written as DNA, the CDR3 is TGTGCCAGCTCAGCGGCAGGGGGCGGGAACACTGAAGCTTTCTTT. The J gene is TRBJ1-1, the V gene TRBV18; 8 bases agree with TRBD1. The CDR3 has 15 amino acids. Germline-derived CDR1 and CDR2 are KGHSH and LQKENI. The V gene end was trimmed by 5 bases and the J gene end by 1 base; junction bases not matched to a gene: 6.